The T cell receptor (beta chain) under discussion was sequenced for a study of shared T cell receptors in the human thymus. The ends were cut back, 4 bases at V and 3 bases at J, with 27 bases in the middle. This CDR3 has 18 residues. Germline assignment: CDR1 GTSNPN and CDR2 SVGIG (reference sequence). The method was immunoSEQ multiplex PCR; TCRdb's version includes in-frame clones alone and lacks a portion of them. This table holds around 730,000 clones, approximately 85% found once. This same sample was also taken into another study, of human thymus T cells.

The rearrangement links TRBV30 to TRBJ1-1; tentatively, D is TRBD1 (5 bases). The specimen sequenced was thymocytes. The clonotype comes from a girl under three years old with a congenital heart defect. The CDR3 reads CAWTKSGGRGRGDTEAFF. The DNA for the CDR3 is TGTGCCTGGACCAAATCGGGGGGTAGGGGCCGGGGGGACACTGAAGCTTTCTTT.